This T cell receptor (beta chain) comes out of a study of post-analysis software for immune sequencing data. Across the whole study: There were relapsing-remitting, secondary progressive and progressive-relapsing multiple sclerosis among the disease courses included.

Study-level findings and limits: Included in a set of a few TRBV segments more frequent in patients than controls were TRBV5-6, TRBV5-1 and TRBV20-1. In multiple sclerosis, normalized Chao1 diversity was significantly below that of controls.

This clonotype showed up just a few times. Its antigen is unknown. The germline V and J ends were trimmed by 6 bases and 9 bases, with 24 bases remaining between them. This CDR3 contains 15 residues. Germline loops: CDR1 SNHLY, CDR2 FYNNEI. Unique-molecular-identifier-tagged TCR beta cDNA libraries were used. A single record per CDR3 protein comes from TCRdb applying MiXCR to the PCR reads. This sample has 150,000 or so distinct CDR3 sequences, with under 40% found just once. The sequence came from a girl aged 10 to 17 with multiple sclerosis. This sample comprised blood, obtained after autologous hematopoietic stem cell transplantation. This chain uses TRBV2 with TRBJ2-7; D call uncertain. In DNA form, the CDR3 reads TGTGCCAGCAGACTGCCGGGCTCCGAAATTTTAAGGCAGTACTTC. Translating it yields CASRLPGSEILRQYF.